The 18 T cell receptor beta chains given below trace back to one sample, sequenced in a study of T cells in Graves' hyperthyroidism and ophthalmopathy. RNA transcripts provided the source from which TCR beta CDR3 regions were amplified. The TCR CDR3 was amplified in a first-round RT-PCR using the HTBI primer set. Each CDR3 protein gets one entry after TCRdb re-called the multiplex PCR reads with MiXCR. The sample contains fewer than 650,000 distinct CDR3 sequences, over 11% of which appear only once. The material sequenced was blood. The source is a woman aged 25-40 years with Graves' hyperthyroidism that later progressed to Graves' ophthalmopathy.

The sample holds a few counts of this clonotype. The CDR3 protein is CASSPSSGQPYEQYF. The CDR3 nucleotides read TGTGCCAGCAGCCCCAGTTCGGGACAGCCCTACGAGCAGTACTTC. The V gene is TRBV7-9, the J gene TRBJ2-7, with 7 bases matching TRBD1. V trimming: 5 bases; J trimming: 2 bases; junction bases outside the gene matches: 9. CDR1 and CDR2 from the germline V gene are SEHNR and FQNEAQ (reference sequence). The CDR3 contains 15 residues.

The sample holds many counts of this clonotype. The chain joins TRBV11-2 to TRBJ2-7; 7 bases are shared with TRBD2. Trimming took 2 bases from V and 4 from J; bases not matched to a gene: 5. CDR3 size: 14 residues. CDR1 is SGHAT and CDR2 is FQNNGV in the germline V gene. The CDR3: CASSLTRGKYEQYF. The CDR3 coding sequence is TGTGCCAGCAGCTTAACGCGGGGGAAGTACGAGCAGTACTTC.

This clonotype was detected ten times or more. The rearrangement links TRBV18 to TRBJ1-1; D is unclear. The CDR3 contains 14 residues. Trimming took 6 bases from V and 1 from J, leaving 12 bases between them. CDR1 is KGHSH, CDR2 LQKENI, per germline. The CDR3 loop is CASSPRAGNTEAFF. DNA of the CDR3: TGTGCCAGCTCCCCCCGGGCGGGGAACACTGAAGCTTTCTTT.

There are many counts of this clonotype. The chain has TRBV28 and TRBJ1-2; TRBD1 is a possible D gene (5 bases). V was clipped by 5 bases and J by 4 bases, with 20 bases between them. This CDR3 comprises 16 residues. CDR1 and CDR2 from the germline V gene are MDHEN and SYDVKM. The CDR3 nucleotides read TGTGCCAGCAGTCCCCCCACTCGTCGGGGCTCCTATGGCTACACCTTC. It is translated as CASSPPTRRGSYGYTF.

CDR3 in amino acids: CASGGGQSGQPQHF. As DNA, the CDR3 is TGTGCCAGTGGGGGGGGCCAGAGTGGTCAGCCCCAGCATTTT. The chain couples TRBV28 to TRBJ1-5; a weak D match, TRBD1 (6 bases). V was pared by 9 bases and J by 6 bases, with 18 bases between. The length of the CDR3 is 14 residues. Germline values: CDR1 MDHEN, CDR2 SYDVKM.

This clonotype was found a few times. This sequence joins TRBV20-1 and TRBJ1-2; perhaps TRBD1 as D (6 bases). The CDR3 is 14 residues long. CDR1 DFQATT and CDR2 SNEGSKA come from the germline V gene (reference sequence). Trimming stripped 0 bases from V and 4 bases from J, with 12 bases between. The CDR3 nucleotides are TGCAGTGCTAGAGACCAGACAGGACCCTATGGCTACACCTTC. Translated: CSARDQTGPYGYTF.

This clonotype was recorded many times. The CDR3, as DNA: TGTGCCAGCAGGATGGGACTAGAATATGGGGATGAGCAGTTCTTC. Translation: CASRMGLEYGDEQFF. The chain couples TRBV6-1 to TRBJ2-1, with 8 bases identical to TRBD2. The CDR3 runs 15 residues. V trimming: 6 bases; J trimming: 8 bases; junction bases outside the gene matches: 12. Germline V gene sequence: CDR1 MNHNS, CDR2 SASEGT.

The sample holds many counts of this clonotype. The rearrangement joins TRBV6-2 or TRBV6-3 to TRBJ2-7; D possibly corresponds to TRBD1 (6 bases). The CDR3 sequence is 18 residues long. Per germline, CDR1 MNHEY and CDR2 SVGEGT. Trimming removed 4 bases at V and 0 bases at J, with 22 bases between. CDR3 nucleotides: TGTGCCAGCAGTTCCCCCTTACGACAGGCATCATTCTCCTACGAGCAGTACTTC. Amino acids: CASSSPLRQASFSYEQYF.

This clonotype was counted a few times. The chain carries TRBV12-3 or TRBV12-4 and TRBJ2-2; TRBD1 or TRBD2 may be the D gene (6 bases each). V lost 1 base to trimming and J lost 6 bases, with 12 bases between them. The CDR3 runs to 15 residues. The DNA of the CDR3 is TGTGCCAGCAGTTTAGACCCGGGGGCAGCCGGGGAGCTGTTTTTT. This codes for CASSLDPGAAGELFF.

Here the CDR3 DNA reads TGTGCCAGCAGCGTAACTAGCGCGTACTCCTACGAGCAGTACTTC. Translated: CASSVTSAYSYEQYF. The chain uses TRBV9 and TRBJ2-7; 7 bases are a match to TRBD2. The CDR3 sequence is 15 residues long. V was pared by 1 base and J by 0 bases, with 4 bases of the junction left unmatched. CDR1 and CDR2 (germline): SGDLS, YYNGEE.

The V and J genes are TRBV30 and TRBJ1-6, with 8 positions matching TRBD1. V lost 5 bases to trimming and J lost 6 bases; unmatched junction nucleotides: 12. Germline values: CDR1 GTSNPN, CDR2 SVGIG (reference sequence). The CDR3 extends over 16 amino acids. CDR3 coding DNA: TGTGCCTGGGCCTCAACCTCAGGGGGCCGTAATTCACCCCTCCACTTT. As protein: CAWASTSGGRNSPLHF.

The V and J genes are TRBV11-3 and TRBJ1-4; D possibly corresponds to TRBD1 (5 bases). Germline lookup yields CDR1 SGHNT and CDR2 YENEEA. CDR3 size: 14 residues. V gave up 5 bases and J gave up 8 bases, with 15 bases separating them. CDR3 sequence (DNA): TGTGCCAGCAGCGATGGGACGACCTCAGAAAAACTGTTTTTT. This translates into CASSDGTTSEKLFF.

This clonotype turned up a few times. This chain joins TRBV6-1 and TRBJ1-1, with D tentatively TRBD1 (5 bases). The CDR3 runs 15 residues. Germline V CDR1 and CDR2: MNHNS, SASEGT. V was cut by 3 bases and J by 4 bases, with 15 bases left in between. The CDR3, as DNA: TGTGCCAGCAGTGAGGTATTAGGGGAGGGCACTGAAGCTTTCTTT. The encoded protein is CASSEVLGEGTEAFF.

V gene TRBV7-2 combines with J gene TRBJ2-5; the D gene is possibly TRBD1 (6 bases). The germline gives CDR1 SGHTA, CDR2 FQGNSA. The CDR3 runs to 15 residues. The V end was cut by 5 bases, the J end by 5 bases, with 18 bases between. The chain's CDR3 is CASSPGQILGETQYF. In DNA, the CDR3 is TGTGCCAGCAGCCCAGGACAGATACTGGGGGAGACCCAGTACTTC.

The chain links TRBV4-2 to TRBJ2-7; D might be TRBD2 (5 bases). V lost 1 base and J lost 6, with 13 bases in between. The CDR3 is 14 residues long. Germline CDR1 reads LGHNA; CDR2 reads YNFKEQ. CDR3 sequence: CASSQGTTSSEQYF. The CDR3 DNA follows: TGTGCCAGCAGCCAAGGTACTACTAGTTCCGAGCAGTACTTC.

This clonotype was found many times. CDR3 loop: CASSLQHRGYEQYF. For the CDR3, the DNA is TGTGCCAGCAGTTTACAACACAGGGGCTACGAGCAGTACTTC. V usage is TRBV28 and J usage is TRBJ2-7; TRBD1 agrees at 7 bases. Trimming at V came to 2 bases and at J to 3 bases, leaving 4 bases not matched to a gene. The CDR3 length is 14 residues. Germline CDR1 reads MDHEN; CDR2 reads SYDVKM.

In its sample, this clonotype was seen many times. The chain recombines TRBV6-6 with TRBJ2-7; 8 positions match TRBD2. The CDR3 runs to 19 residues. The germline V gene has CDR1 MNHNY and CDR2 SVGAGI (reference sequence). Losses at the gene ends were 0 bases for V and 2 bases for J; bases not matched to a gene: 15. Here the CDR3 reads CASSYSSQGGSSGTYEQYF. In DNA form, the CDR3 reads TGTGCCAGCAGTTACTCTTCCCAAGGAGGGAGTAGCGGGACCTACGAGCAGTACTTC.

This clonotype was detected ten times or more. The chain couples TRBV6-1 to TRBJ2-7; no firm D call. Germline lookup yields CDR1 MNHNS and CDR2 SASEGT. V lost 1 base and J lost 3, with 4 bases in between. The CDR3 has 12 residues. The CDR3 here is CASSEESYEQYF. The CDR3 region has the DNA TGTGCCAGCAGTGAAGAGAGCTACGAGCAGTACTTC.